The clone carrying this TCR beta chain occurred many times. What it binds is unknown. The sample comes from a study of read filtering for tumor transcriptome and immune sequencing. Across the whole study: Mean patient age was roughly 61 years, range about 47 to 85; 17 to 20 male, roughly 14 female. IR-seq gave about 3.5 to 11 million TCR reads per sample; RNA-seq gave about 75 to 1,400. General study results and limits: The sorted CD138-negative fraction was a mixed bone marrow immune population, not purified T cells. Single-read clonotypes: roughly four fifths of IR-seq clonotypes (around 4% of reads), 74.6% of RNA-seq clonotypes (around 45% of reads).

Molecular barcoded adaptors covering alpha/delta and beta/gamma chains were used on roughly 400 ng RNA. TCRdb called the reads again in MiXCR, with one record for every CDR3 protein. The sample yields 100,000 to 150,000 distinct CDR3 sequences, roughly 13% seen once. Trimming took off 7 bases at V and 7 bases at J, with 11 bases between the two ends. Germline V CDR1 and CDR2: SQVTM, ANQGSEA. The CDR3 has 11 residues. Sequenced sample: a population of CD138-negative cells sorted from bone marrow. The chain couples TRBV29-1 to TRBJ2-1, with D perhaps TRBD1 or TRBD2 (6 bases each). The source of this sequence is a donor aged 40 or over with multiple myeloma. The CDR3 DNA reads TGCAGCGCTGGAGGGGGTAATGAGCAGTTCTTC. It translates to CSAGGGNEQFF.